This entry concerns a single TCR beta chain. Its antigen remains unidentified. No much larger clone is present one base from it, and per-base qualities are unavailable. For CDR1 and CDR2, the germline V gene lists SNHLY and FYNNEI. There are 17 amino acids in the CDR3, from cysteine to phenylalanine inclusive. This entry keeps only the CDR3 DNA: 51 bases, framed from base 1. The V end gives up 3 bases and the J end 3 bases, leaving 11 bases in the junction not matched to a gene. A MiSeq instrument was used for deep resolution sequencing, which targeted depths ranging from 1 in 1 million up to 1 in 200,000 T cells, with coverage averaging 10x for each clonotype. The immunoSEQ hsTCRB Kit was used to generate TCR beta libraries. Per the source publication's procedure: The data were analyzed with ImmunoSEQ Analyzer and ImmunoSEQ Data Assistant, and V, D and J gene assignments followed IMGT definitions. Clonality, which ranges from 0 to 1, was calculated as one minus the normalized Shannon entropy of productive rearrangement frequencies. Only overrepresented clonotypes making up at least 0.05% of each patient's repertoire were included in the public clonotype analysis. Repertoires from more than ten age-matched healthy donors in immuneACCESS were used as clonality controls. This is the immuneACCESS table as TCRdb keeps it, with only in-frame sequences that have V and J called. A part of the clones is gone; compared with another copy, unresolved V genes explain less than half, and the rest is unexplained. The D gene and trimming were derived from the DNA, and the V and J assignments and clone size from that table. Across this sample there are approximately 92,000 clones, with roughly four fifths seen only once. Together, the top ten hold 20% to 25% of the sample.

The data were taken from a study of cytotoxic CD8 clonotypes in ibrutinib-treated CLL (dated by TCRdb to about 2021). Regarding the study in general: The cohort had ten to twelve relapsed/refractory and approximately 15 treatment-naive patients; some 17 were IGHV unmutated. Responses were partial in some 24 patients and complete in 2; after median around 66 months follow-up, roughly 14 stayed in remission and roughly twelve progressed. Samples at response were collected after a median of about twelve months of treatment, with a range of about 6 to 40 months. On average, each sample had about 250,000 productive templates and about 89,000 productive rearrangements. Of the roughly 90 people in the trial, approximately 26 had longitudinal samples available. Cryopreserved peripheral blood mononuclear cells were collected before treatment, at response, and at either disease progression or sustained remission. Patients were still on ibrutinib when every remission and progressive disease sample was collected.

What the work shows at the level of the full study, not this receptor alone: Sampling times were not matched between patients in sustained remission and patients whose disease was progressing, and lymph node repertoires were not examined. Baseline clonality was found to be higher than that of age-matched healthy donors and was strongly correlated with circulating CD8+ T-cell counts. Clonality rose at ibrutinib response, remained stable during sustained remission, and dropped back toward baseline at progression. Public clonotypes were rare and either contracted or stayed stable during treatment, and the rise in clonality at ibrutinib response reflected the expansion of private clonotypes.

Per the publication, the time point label means: 20 to 25 months on ibrutinib. For TCR beta library preparation, about 1.8 micrograms of genomic DNA were isolated from cryopreserved PBMCs. Longitudinal blood samples from CLL patients on ibrutinib monotherapy were analyzed using high-throughput TCR beta sequencing. Patients were enrolled in a phase 2 open-label single-center ibrutinib monotherapy trial. Rearrangement joined TRBV2 to TRBJ2-7, and 10 bases in between align with TRBD1. Here the sequenced sample was PBMCs, taken after 24 months of ibrutinib treatment. The clonotype comes from a human donor with chronic lymphocytic leukemia. The nucleotide sequence reads TGTGCCAGCAGTGATTCCCGGGCGGGACAGGGGATCTACGAGCAGTACTTC. Its protein is CASSDSRAGQGIYEQYF. The CDR3 plus the reference TRBV2 and TRBJ2-7 genes for the other parts give the full variable domain: EPEVTQTPSHQVTQMGQEVILRCVPISNHLYFYWYRQILGQKVEFLVSFYNNEISEKSEIFDDQFSVERPDGSNFTLKIRSTKLEDSAMYFCASSDSRAGQGIYEQYFGPGTRLTVT.